This T cell receptor (beta chain) was recorded in a study of blood T cell repertoires in COVID-19. About the study: Sites across the United States, Italy and Spain contributed samples from acute and convalescent COVID-19. Sample material is recorded as cDNA or gDNA derived from T cells, B-cell-depleted T cells, or PBMCs.

The authors' processing: From reference gene primer amplification, estimates of nucleated cell counts were derived. The assay was immunoSEQ multiplex PCR, and TCRdb's table has in-frame clones only and misses some. The V and J calls and clone size are taken from that table; D and trimming were inferred from the DNA. Of some 35,000 clones listed, over 65% were seen once; the top ten hold 15% to 20%. Trimming pared 3 bases from V and 5 bases from J, leaving 11 bases between. This CDR3 has 14 residues. Per germline, CDR1 MDHEN and CDR2 SYDVKM. The sample consisted of peripheral blood. The source of this sequence is a man in his sixties or seventies with acute or convalescent COVID-19. This chain uses TRBV28 with TRBJ1-5; possibly TRBD1 for D (6 bases). The CDR3 loop is CASSFGGGDQPQHF. The CDR3 DNA sequence: TGTGCCAGCAGTTTCGGGGGGGGCGATCAGCCCCAGCATTTT.